The 27 T cell receptor beta chains in this list originate from one sample, sequenced in a study of cytomegalovirus exposure and HLA in healthy donors. Primers for the PCR totalled 60 Vbeta and 13 Jbeta. The assay was immunoSEQ multiplex PCR, and TCRdb's table has in-frame clones only and misses some. The table has around 120,000 clones, about four fifths seen once. Sequencing was performed on PBMCs. All receptors come from a woman between 18 and 30 years old in good health and CMV-seronegative.

The chain carries TRBV27 and TRBJ2-3; D uncertain. The germline gives CDR1 MNHEY, CDR2 SMNVEV (reference sequence). The CDR3 sequence is 15 residues long. Trimming cost V 3 bases and J 0 bases, with 10 bases left between them. The DNA of the CDR3 is TGTGCCAGCAGTTTCTCTACGCGAAGCACAGATACGCAGTATTTT. Its translation: CASSFSTRSTDTQYF.

This chain connects TRBV6-1 to TRBJ1-2; D uncertain. The CDR3 is made up of 14 amino acids. Trimming removed 1 base at V and 5 bases at J, with 11 bases between. Germline CDR1 MNHNS, CDR2 SASEGT. The CDR3 sequence: CASSEGPGEYGYTF. The DNA for the CDR3 is TGTGCCAGCAGTGAAGGGCCGGGAGAGTATGGCTACACCTTC.

This chain joins TRBV4-1 and TRBJ2-7, with D possibly matching TRBD2 (5 bases). The V end was cut by 4 bases, the J end by 7 bases, with 11 bases between. The CDR3 covers 12 residues. In germline, CDR1 is MGHRA, CDR2 YSYEKL. The CDR3 coding sequence is TGCGCCAGCAGCCCCCTGGGCGGGGAGCAGTACTTC. Its protein product is CASSPLGGEQYF.

The V call is TRBV4-2, the J call TRBJ2-2; perhaps TRBD2 as D (6 bases). Germline V gene sequence: CDR1 LGHNA, CDR2 YNFKEQ. Trimming removed 4 bases from V and 2 bases from J, with 11 bases in between. The CDR3 runs to 15 residues. This CDR3 reads CASSRRTTNTGELFF. In nucleotides, the CDR3 is TGTGCCAGCAGCCGCCGGACTACAAACACCGGGGAGCTGTTTTTT.

V is TRBV30 and J is TRBJ2-2; TRBD1 might be the D (6 bases). Trimming removed 1 base at V and 6 bases at J, with 12 bases between. The CDR3 has 14 amino acids. CDR1 is GTSNPN, CDR2 SVGIG, per germline (reference sequence). CDR3 nucleotides: TGTGCCTGGAGTGCCACAGGGTTCTCCGGGGAGCTGTTTTTT. Translating gives CAWSATGFSGELFF.

The chain joins TRBV4-1 to TRBJ2-3; 8 bases are a match to TRBD1. The CDR3 is made up of 17 amino acids. Germline trimming cut 3 bases from V and 0 bases from J; bases unmatched to any gene: 8. Germline V gene lookup returns CDR1 MGHRA and CDR2 YSYEKL. The CDR3 DNA reads as TGCGCCAGCAGCCAGTCAGGGGGCGAACGTAGCACAGATACGCAGTATTTT. Encoded protein: CASSQSGGERSTDTQYF.

The V and J genes are TRBV5-1 and TRBJ1-1; maybe TRBD1 (6 bases). In germline, CDR1 is SGHRS, CDR2 YFSETQ. The CDR3 runs to 16 residues. The ends were cut back, 0 bases at V and 2 bases at J, with 14 bases in the middle. This CDR3 is CASSLEGTGRNTEAFF. In DNA form, the CDR3 reads TGCGCCAGCAGCTTGGAAGGCACAGGGCGAAACACTGAAGCTTTCTTT.

The chain carries TRBV5-1 and TRBJ1-2, with 12 bases lining up with TRBD1. V was pared by 4 bases and J by 2 bases, with 9 bases of the junction left unmatched. This CDR3 comprises 17 residues. CDR1 and CDR2 from the germline V gene are SGHRS and YFSETQ. The CDR3 protein is CASSPGGQGASNYGYTF. CDR3 DNA sequence: TGCGCCAGCAGCCCGGGGGGACAGGGGGCATCCAACTATGGCTACACCTTC.

The chain links TRBV9 to TRBJ1-5; D is unclear. Trimming cost V 0 bases and J 4 bases, with 11 bases left between them. CDR3 length: 15 residues. The V gene's germline CDR1 is SGDLS and CDR2 YYNGEE. The CDR3 region is CASSVEGRGNQPQHF. Written as DNA, the CDR3 is TGTGCCAGCAGCGTAGAGGGCAGAGGGAATCAGCCCCAGCATTTT.

This clone was counted once. The chain has TRBV5-1 and TRBJ2-3; tentative D call: TRBD1 (5 bases). V was clipped by 4 bases and J by 0 bases, with 9 bases between them. The CDR3 runs to 14 residues. CDR1 and CDR2 from the germline V gene are SGHRS and YFSETQ. DNA of the CDR3: TGCGCCAGCAGCGCTGACAGTAGCACAGATACGCAGTATTTT. It is translated as CASSADSSTDTQYF.

The sample holds a few counts of this clone. The chain uses TRBV12-2 and TRBJ1-1. TRBV12-2 is described as a pseudogene. The CDR3 is 10 amino acids. CDR3 loop: CASRGAEAFF. The CDR3 DNA reads TGTGCAAGTCGCGGAGCTGAAGCTTTCTTT.

The chain is built from TRBV28 and TRBJ1-1, with D hard to call. The CDR3 consists of 15 residues. CDR1 and CDR2 from the germline V gene are MDHEN and SYDVKM. V was pared by 6 bases and J by 3 bases, with 17 bases between. As DNA, the CDR3 is TGTGCCAGCAGGCGTCCCCTTAATTTAGACACTGAAGCTTTCTTT. Its translation: CASRRPLNLDTEAFF. Complete variable domain (other parts from reference TRBV28 and TRBJ1-1): DVKVTQSSRYLVKRTGEKVFLECVQDMDHENMFWYRQDPGLGLRLIYFSYDVKMKEKGDIPEGYSVSREKKERFSLILESASTNQTSMYLCASRRPLNLDTEAFFGQGTRLTVV.

As concerns this clone: It is likely a read error, because the conserved phenylalanine at the end of the CDR3 is missing. The chain uses TRBV7-8 and TRBJ1-4; D gene unclear. The CDR3 runs 17 residues. Trimming left V 5 bases short and J 0 bases short, with 16 bases between. Germline loops: CDR1 SGHVS, CDR2 FQNEAQ. DNA of the CDR3: TGTGCCAGCAGCGCCGCGACGGGAGGCGCAACTAATGAAAAACTGTTTGTT. Translated, it gives CASSAATGGATNEKLFV.

The chain has TRBV4-1 and TRBJ2-3; D not resolved. Deletions cut 5 bases from V and 3 bases from J, with 12 bases between. Germline V gene data show CDR1 as MGHRA and CDR2 as YSYEKL. This CDR3 is built from 14 residues. CDR3 DNA: TGCGCCAGCAGCTCAAATAGTTTGACAGATACGCAGTATTTT. This sequence encodes CASSSNSLTDTQYF.

The chain uses TRBV6-4 and TRBJ1-2; a possible D gene is TRBD1 (6 bases). Germline CDR1 is MRHNA and CDR2 is SNTAGT. V lost 2 bases and J lost 5, with 6 bases in between. The CDR3 runs 12 residues. DNA of the CDR3: TGTGCCAGCAGTGACAGGGGGTATGGCTACACCTTC. Its translation is CASSDRGYGYTF.

V is TRBV5-1 and J is TRBJ1-1; 9 positions match TRBD1. Looked up from germline, CDR1 is SGHRS and CDR2 is YFSETQ. V shed 3 bases and J 1 base; nucleotides not matched to a gene: 4. The CDR3 extends over 15 amino acids. In DNA, the CDR3 is TGCGCCAGCAGCTGGGGGACAGGGCGGAACACTGAAGCTTTCTTT. It encodes CASSWGTGRNTEAFF.

This clone was observed a few times. The chain uses TRBV5-6 and TRBJ2-7, with TRBD2 as a possible D gene (5 bases). V shed 4 bases and J shed 4 bases, with 9 bases lying between them. The germline CDR1 and CDR2 sequences are SGHDT and YYEEEE. This CDR3 has 12 amino acids. CDR3 sequence: CASSPGSYEQYF. The CDR3 DNA reads TGTGCCAGCAGCCCGGGGAGTTACGAGCAGTACTTC. Based on the CDR3 plus reference TRBV5-6 and TRBJ2-7, the full variable domain is DAGVTQSPTHLIKTRGQQVTLRCSPKSGHDTVSWYQQALGQGPQFIFQYYEEEERQRGNFPDRFSGHQFPNYSSELNVNALLLGDSALYLCASSPGSYEQYFGPGTRLTVT.

The chain has TRBV29-1 and TRBJ1-6, with D possibly TRBD1 on 5 matching bases. The CDR3 is 14 amino acids. V lost 4 bases and J 8 bases, leaving 15 bases between the germline ends. The V gene's germline CDR1 is SQVTM and CDR2 ANQGSEA. The CDR3 region has the DNA TGCAGCGTTGTGCTGGGGGGAGAGGATTCACCCCTCCACTTT. It is translated as CSVVLGGEDSPLHF.

The chain has TRBV5-1 and TRBJ1-1; 7 nucleotides agree with TRBD1. The V gene end was trimmed by 4 bases and the J gene end by 3 bases; junction bases not matched to a gene: 6. CDR1 SGHRS and CDR2 YFSETQ come from the germline V gene. The CDR3 runs to 14 residues. Written as DNA, the CDR3 is TGCGCCAGCAGCATGAAACAGGGGTACACTGAAGCTTTCTTT. This codes for CASSMKQGYTEAFF.

The chain recombines TRBV4-1 with TRBJ2-2, with a tentative D call TRBD1 (6 bases). Germline values: CDR1 MGHRA, CDR2 YSYEKL. V was clipped by 4 bases and J by 4 bases, with 13 bases between them. The CDR3 has 15 residues. The CDR3 spells CASSPSVGATGELFF. The CDR3 DNA reads as TGCGCCAGCAGCCCCTCTGTGGGGGCCACCGGGGAGCTGTTTTTT.

This chain joins TRBV10-2 and TRBJ2-5; 7 bases are shared with TRBD2. With the DNA end fitting TRBJ2-7 better, the J assignment may be wrong. Looked up from germline, CDR1 is WSHSY and CDR2 is SAAADI. This CDR3 contains 14 residues. In nucleotides, the CDR3 is TGCGCCAGCAGAAACGGGGGGACCGCCTACGAGCAGTACTTC. Its protein is CASRNGGTAYEQYF.

The J gene is TRBJ2-2, the V gene TRBV6-1; D possibly corresponds to TRBD2 (5 bases). V was shortened by 6 bases and J by 6 bases, with 5 bases between the two germline ends. The CDR3 totals 11 residues. From germline, CDR1 is MNHNS and CDR2 SASEGT. DNA for the CDR3: TGTGCCAGCAGACTAGCCGGGGAGCTGTTTTTT. This codes for CASRLAGELFF.

J is TRBJ2-5 and V is TRBV9, with a tentative D call TRBD1 (6 bases). Germline assignment: CDR1 SGDLS and CDR2 YYNGEE. V was shortened by 1 base and J by 6 bases, with 19 bases between the two germline ends. The CDR3 extends over 16 amino acids. In DNA form, the CDR3 reads TGTGCCAGCAGCGTATCGGAACTTACAGGGCTAAAGACCCAGTACTTC. This codes for CASSVSELTGLKTQYF.

The genes are TRBV11-2 and TRBJ1-3, with 7 bases matching TRBD1. Germline V CDR1 and CDR2: SGHAT, FQNNGV. J lost 4 bases, V lost 2 bases, and 5 bases had no gene match. The CDR3 runs 15 residues. This CDR3 is CASSLFQGGGNTIYF. For the CDR3, the DNA is TGTGCCAGCAGCTTATTCCAGGGGGGAGGAAACACCATATATTTT.

This clone was recorded a few times. The chain recombines TRBV4-1 with TRBJ1-4; D call uncertain. This CDR3 has 11 amino acids. Germline assignment: CDR1 MGHRA and CDR2 YSYEKL. V lost 4 bases and J lost 8, with 5 bases in between. CDR3 protein: CASSLQEKLFF. The CDR3 DNA reads TGCGCCAGCAGCCTACAAGAAAAACTGTTTTTT.

The V gene is TRBV6-7, the J gene TRBJ2-7; D is unresolved. TRBV6-7 is given ORF status, its function remaining uncertain. The CDR3 totals 13 residues. V shed 5 bases and J shed 6 bases, with 14 bases lying between them. Here the CDR3 DNA reads TGTGCCAGCAGTAGTTACCAGACGGGCGAGCAGTACTTC. Translated: CASSSYQTGEQYF.

The J gene is TRBJ2-7, the V gene TRBV7-9; no definite D call. Germline V CDR1 and CDR2: SEHNR, FQNEAQ (reference sequence). This CDR3 region has 12 residues. The V gene lost 2 bases and the J gene lost 2 bases, with 4 bases spanning the gap. The CDR3 DNA reads as TGTGCCAGCAGCTTACCTGCCTACGAGCAGTACTTC. It translates to CASSLPAYEQYF. The full variable domain, in which reference TRBV7-9 and TRBJ2-7 provide the parts outside the CDR3, is DTGVSQNPRHKITKRGQNVTFRCDPISEHNRLYWYRQTLGQGPEFLTYFQNEAQLEKSRLLSDRFSAERPKGSFSTLEIQRTEQGDSAMYLCASSLPAYEQYFGPGTRLTVT.